Shown below are 6 T cell receptor beta chains from a single sample sequenced in a study of monozygotic twins with inflammatory bowel disease. One entry per CDR3 protein, without DNA, is what TCRdb gives after re-calling the 5' RACE reads. The sample includes about 160,000 distinct CDR3 sequences. Sequenced input: blood. These receptors were obtained from a human donor with ulcerative colitis or Crohn's disease, or a healthy co-twin of an affected twin (not recorded which).

V and J are TRBV6-4 and TRBJ2-2; TCRdb selects TRBD2, and the lack of DNA leaves this call unchecked. The germline gives CDR1 MRHNA, CDR2 SNTAGT. This CDR3 region has 13 residues. The CDR3 spells CASSDPATGELFF.

CDR3 region: CASTVRGEQGARVAFF. The chain links TRBV27 to TRBJ1-1; without DNA, the TCRdb call of TRBD1 cannot be checked. Germline-derived CDR1 and CDR2 are MNHEY and SMNVEV (reference sequence). This CDR3 comprises 16 residues.

V gene TRBV11-2 combines with J gene TRBJ2-3; TCRdb gives TRBD1 as the D gene, but with no DNA this cannot be confirmed. In germline, CDR1 is SGHAT, CDR2 FQNNGV. The CDR3 has 14 amino acids. CDR3 in amino acids: CASSPRPLADTQYF.

V and J are TRBV5-1 and TRBJ1-1; TCRdb's assignment of TRBD1 cannot be checked, as there is no DNA. The CDR3 is made up of 16 amino acids. Germline V gene sequence: CDR1 SGHRS, CDR2 YFSETQ. Here the CDR3 reads CASSSWDRSMNTEAFF.

The chain links TRBV25-1 to TRBJ2-3; TCRdb's D call, TRBD1, is unchecked because there is no DNA. CDR1 is MGHDK and CDR2 is SYGVNS in the germline V gene. The CDR3 is 15 residues long. CDR3 sequence: CASSVDGGMGDTQYF.

The chain couples TRBV15 to TRBJ1-2; the D call of TRBD1 rests on TCRdb alone, since no DNA is present to check it. The germline V gene encodes CDR1 LNHNV and CDR2 YYDKDF (reference sequence). This CDR3 has 15 residues. CDR3 in amino acids: CATSRDLGRIYGYTF.